This is a list of T cell receptor beta chains from one sample in a study of OX40 agonist ivuxolimab in advanced cancers. The method was immunoSEQ multiplex PCR; TCRdb's version includes in-frame clones alone and lacks a portion of them. The table lists roughly 24,000 clones, less than 90% of them singletons. The sequencing here drew on CD4+ or CD8+ T cells sorted from blood, taken in a trial of the OX40 agonist ivuxolimab. Receptors originate from an adult with an advanced solid tumor such as melanoma, head and neck, liver or kidney cancer. Each CDR3 is given with its conserved first and last residue.

TRBV11-1 CASSLANREETQYF
TRBV5-1 CASSLGPGDTGELFF
TRBV18 CASSPSGYTEAFF
TRBV2 CASRKTDTGELFF
TRBV2 CASSDDPPSYNEQFF
TRBV27 CASRPAYRDSPLHF
TRBV11-3 CASSLAGQVYEQYF
TRBV15 CATSSSPPYGYTF
TRBV7-3 CASSLMTVKNTEAFF
TRBV6-5 CASSYSSGTNTEAFF
TRBV6-6 CASRFTDTQYF
TRBV15 CATGPGHGDTGELFF
TRBV6-1 CASSDGSSYEQYF
TRBV7-2 CASSRRQGSYEQYF
TRBV27 CASSSGSGELFF
TRBV9 CASSVGSSGRKPSSYNEQFF
TRBV2 CASSEVEGGWSYNEQFF
TRBV7-9 CASSPGPIRTTF